The sample holds a few counts of the clone carrying this TCR beta chain. The target antigen is unknown. CDR1 is LNHNV, CDR2 YYDKDF, per germline (reference sequence). Deletions cut 0 bases from V and 0 bases from J, with 5 bases between. The CDR3 runs 15 residues. One entry per CDR3 protein results from TCRdb running MiXCR on the RT-PCR reads. The sample records around 570,000 distinct CDR3 sequences, around 8% being singletons. The sample comes from a study of response to subunit inactivated influenza vaccine. Study-wide results and limits: It was suggested by the authors that few new T cells are recruited by each seasonal influenza vaccination.

The chain joins TRBV15 to TRBJ2-2; no clear D. The material sequenced was PBMCs from blood, taken about 23 months after vaccination. This receptor was identified in a man between 50 and 69 years old who received an inactivated influenza vaccine. The CDR3 region is CATSRESANTGELFF. For the CDR3, the DNA is TGTGCCACCAGCAGAGAAAGTGCGAACACCGGGGAGCTGTTTTTT.